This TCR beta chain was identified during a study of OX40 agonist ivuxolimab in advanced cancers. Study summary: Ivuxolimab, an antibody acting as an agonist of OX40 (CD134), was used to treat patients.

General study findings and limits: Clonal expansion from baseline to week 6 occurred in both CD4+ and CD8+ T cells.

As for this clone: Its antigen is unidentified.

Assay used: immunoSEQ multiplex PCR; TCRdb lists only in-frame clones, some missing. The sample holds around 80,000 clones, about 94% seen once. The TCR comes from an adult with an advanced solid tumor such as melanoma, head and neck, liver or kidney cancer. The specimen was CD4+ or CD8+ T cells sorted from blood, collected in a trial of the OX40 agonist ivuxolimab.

This chain's CDR3 is CASAGGRNTQYF. The CDR3 coding sequence is TGTGCCAGCGCCGGCGGTCGAAATACGCAGTATTTT. The J gene is TRBJ2-3, the V gene TRBV27; no definite D call. CDR3 size: 12 residues. Germline loops: CDR1 MNHEY, CDR2 SMNVEV (reference sequence). Trimming removed 8 bases at V and 7 bases at J, with 13 bases between.